This TCR beta chain was identified during a study of cytomegalovirus exposure and HLA in healthy donors. The study, taken as a whole, reports: DRB1 showed the most TCR associations and HLA-C the fewest in a later analysis, as rates varied by HLA locus. A later analysis appeared to link common viral pathogens to several of the most significant clusters. When a later analysis was performed, an Asian-associated ancestry cluster reportedly had fewer N-insertions than the roughly 670-donor mean.

The germline gives CDR1 KGHSH, CDR2 LQKENI. Trimming took off 3 bases at V and 5 bases at J, with 6 bases between the two ends. The CDR3 is 12 residues long. This clone was seen once. The antigen is undetermined. With 60 Vbeta and 13 Jbeta primers, the PCR was carried out. This table comes from immunoSEQ multiplex PCR, and its TCRdb copy is limited to in-frame clones, with some not included. The sample contains 150,000 to 200,000 clones, roughly 80% of which appear only once. The rearrangement links TRBV18 to TRBJ2-3; maybe TRBD1 (6 bases). This receptor was identified in a young woman in good health and CMV-seronegative. The specimen sequenced was PBMCs. The CDR3 DNA sequence: TGTGCCAGCTCACCCAGGGGAGATACGCAGTATTTT. Protein sequence: CASSPRGDTQYF.